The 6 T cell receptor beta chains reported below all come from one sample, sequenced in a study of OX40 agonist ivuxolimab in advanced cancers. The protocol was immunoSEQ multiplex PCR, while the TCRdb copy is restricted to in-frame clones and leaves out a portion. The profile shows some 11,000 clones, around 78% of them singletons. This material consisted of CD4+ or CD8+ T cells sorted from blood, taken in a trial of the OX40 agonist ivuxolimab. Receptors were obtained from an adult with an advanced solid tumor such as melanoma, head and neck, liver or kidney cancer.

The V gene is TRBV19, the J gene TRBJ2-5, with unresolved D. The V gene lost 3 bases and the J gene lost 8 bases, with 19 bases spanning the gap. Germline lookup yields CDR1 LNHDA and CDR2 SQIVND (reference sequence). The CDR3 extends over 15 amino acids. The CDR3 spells CASSIKLAPRDTQYF. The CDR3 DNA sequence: TGTGCCAGTAGTATCAAGTTGGCACCAAGAGATACCCAGTACTTC.

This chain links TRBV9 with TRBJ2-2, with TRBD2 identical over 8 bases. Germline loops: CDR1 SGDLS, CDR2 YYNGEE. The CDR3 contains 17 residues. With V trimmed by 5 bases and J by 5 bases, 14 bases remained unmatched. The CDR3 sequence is CASRSPPGLGSTGELFF. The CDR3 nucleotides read TGTGCCAGCAGATCTCCACCGGGACTAGGAAGTACCGGGGAGCTGTTTTTT.

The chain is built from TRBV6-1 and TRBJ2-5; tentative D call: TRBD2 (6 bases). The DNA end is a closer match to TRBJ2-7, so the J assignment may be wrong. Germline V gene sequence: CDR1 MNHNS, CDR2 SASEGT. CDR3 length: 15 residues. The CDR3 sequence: CASSDEGTPIYEQYF. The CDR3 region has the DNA TGTGCCAGCAGTGACGAAGGGACTCCTATCTACGAGCAGTACTTC.

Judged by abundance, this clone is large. The CDR3: CASSQDMGTGGAGGYTF. The CDR3 DNA sequence: TGCGCCAGCAGCCAAGATATGGGGACAGGGGGCGCGGGTGGCTACACCTTC. This chain connects TRBV4-1 to TRBJ1-2; 12 nucleotides match TRBD1. The CDR3 contains 17 residues. The V and J ends lost 0 bases and 7 bases, in that order; junction bases with no gene match: 9. Germline assignment: CDR1 MGHRA and CDR2 YSYEKL.

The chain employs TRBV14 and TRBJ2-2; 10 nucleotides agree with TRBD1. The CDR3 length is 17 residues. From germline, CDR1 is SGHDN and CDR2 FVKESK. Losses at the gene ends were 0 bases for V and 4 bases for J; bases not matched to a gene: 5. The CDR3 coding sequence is TGTGCCAGCAGCCAAGAACTCCGACAGGGGGCCACCGGGGAGCTGTTTTTT. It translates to CASSQELRQGATGELFF.

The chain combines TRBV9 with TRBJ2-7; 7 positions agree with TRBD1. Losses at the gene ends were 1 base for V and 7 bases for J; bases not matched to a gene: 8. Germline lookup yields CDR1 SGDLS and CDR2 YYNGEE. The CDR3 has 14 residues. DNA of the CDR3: TGTGCCAGCAGCGTAACCGGACAGGATTTAGAGCAGTACTTC. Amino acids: CASSVTGQDLEQYF.